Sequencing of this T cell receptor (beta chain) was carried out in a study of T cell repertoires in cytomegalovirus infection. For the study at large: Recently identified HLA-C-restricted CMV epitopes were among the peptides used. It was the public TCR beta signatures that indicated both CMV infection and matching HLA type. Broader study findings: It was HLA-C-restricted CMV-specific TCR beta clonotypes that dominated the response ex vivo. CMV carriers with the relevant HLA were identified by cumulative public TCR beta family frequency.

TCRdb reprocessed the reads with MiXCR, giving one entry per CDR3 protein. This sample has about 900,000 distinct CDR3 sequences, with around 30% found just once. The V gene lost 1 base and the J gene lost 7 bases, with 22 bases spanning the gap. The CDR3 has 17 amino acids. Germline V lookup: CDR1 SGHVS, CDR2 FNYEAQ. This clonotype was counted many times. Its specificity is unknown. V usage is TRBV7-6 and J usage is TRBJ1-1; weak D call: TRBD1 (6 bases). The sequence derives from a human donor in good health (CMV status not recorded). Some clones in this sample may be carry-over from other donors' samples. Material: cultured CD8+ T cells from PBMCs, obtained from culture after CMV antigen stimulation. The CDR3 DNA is TGTGCCAGCAGCTTAGGGGCTGCACGTGAGGGGACAAGTGAAGCTTTCTTT. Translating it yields CASSLGAAREGTSEAFF. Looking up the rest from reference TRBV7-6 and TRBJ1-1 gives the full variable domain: GAGVSQSPRYKVTKRGQDVALRCDPISGHVSLYWYRQALGQGPEFLTYFNYEAQQDKSGLPNDRFSAERPEGSISTLTIQRTEQRDSAMYRCASSLGAAREGTSEAFFGQGTRLTVV.